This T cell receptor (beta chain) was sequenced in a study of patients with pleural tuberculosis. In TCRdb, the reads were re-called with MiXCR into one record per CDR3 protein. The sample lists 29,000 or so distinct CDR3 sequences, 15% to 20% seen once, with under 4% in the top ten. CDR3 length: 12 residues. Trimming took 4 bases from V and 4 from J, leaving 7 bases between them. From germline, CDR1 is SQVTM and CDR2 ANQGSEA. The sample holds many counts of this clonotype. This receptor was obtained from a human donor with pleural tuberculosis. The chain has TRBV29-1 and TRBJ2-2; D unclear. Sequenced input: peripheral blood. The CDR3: CSVVVFTGELFF. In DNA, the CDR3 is TGCAGCGTTGTGGTTTTCACCGGGGAGCTGTTTTTT.